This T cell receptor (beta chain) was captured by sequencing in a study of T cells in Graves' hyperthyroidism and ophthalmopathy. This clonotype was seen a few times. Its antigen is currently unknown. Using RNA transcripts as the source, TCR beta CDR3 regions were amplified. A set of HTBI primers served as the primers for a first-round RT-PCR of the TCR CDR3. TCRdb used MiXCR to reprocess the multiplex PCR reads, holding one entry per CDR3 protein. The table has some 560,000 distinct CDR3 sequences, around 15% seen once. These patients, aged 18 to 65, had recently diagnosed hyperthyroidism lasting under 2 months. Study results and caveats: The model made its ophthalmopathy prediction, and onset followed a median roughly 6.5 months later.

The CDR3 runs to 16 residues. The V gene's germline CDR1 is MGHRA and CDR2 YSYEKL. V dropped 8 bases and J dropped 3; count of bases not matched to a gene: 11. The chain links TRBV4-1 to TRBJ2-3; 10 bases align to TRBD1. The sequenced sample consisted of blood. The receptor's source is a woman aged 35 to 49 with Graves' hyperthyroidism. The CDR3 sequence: CASSHARQGATDTQYF. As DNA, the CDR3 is TGCGCCAGCTCTCACGCGAGACAGGGGGCGACAGATACGCAGTATTTT.